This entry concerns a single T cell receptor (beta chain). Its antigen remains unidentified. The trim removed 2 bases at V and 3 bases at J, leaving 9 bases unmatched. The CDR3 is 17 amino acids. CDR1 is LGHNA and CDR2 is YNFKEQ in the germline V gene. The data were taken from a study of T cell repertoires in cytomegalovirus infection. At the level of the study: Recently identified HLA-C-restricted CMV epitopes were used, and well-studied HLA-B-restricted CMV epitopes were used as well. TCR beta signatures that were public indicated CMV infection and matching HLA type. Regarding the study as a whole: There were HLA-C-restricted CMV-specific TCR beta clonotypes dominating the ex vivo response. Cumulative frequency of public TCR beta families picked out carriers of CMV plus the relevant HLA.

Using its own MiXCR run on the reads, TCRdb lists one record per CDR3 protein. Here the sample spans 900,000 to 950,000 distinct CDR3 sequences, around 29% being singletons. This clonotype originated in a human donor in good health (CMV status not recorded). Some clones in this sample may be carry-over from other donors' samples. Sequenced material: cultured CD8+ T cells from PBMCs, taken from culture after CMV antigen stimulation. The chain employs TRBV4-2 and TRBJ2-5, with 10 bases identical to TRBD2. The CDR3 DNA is TGTGCCAGCAGCCAACATCTCGGGACTAGCGCCAAAGAGACCCAGTACTTC. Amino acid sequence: CASSQHLGTSAKETQYF.